These T cell receptor beta chains were read from a single sample in a study of blood T cell repertoires in COVID-19. Profiling relied on immunoSEQ multiplex PCR, and the TCRdb table lists in-frame clones only, not all of them. Of fewer than 350,000 clones in the sample, under 90% were seen once. Sequencing input: PBMCs or T cells enriched from blood (not recorded which). These receptors all come from a man between 60 and 75 years old who had recovered from COVID-19. CDR3s leave out the opening cysteine and the closing phenylalanine or tryptophan.

j_call v_call cdr3_aa
TRBJ1-5 TRBV28 ASPPSGQGLNQPQH
TRBJ2-2 TRBV29-1 SYRGGTGELF
TRBJ2-5 TRBV9 ASSPGGTQY
TRBJ1-4 TRBV2 ASTLQGVNEKLF
TRBJ2-7 TRBV18 ASSPSSGRDYEQY
TRBJ2-7 TRBV28 ASSPAGPRPGEQY
TRBJ2-1 TRBV12-3/TRBV12-4 ASSFYRMEQF
TRBJ1-1 TRBV7-2 ASTKPGLPNTEAF
TRBJ1-4 TRBV29-1 SVGPGNNEKLF
TRBJ2-5 TRBV7-9 ASSWGQQETQY
TRBJ2-7 TRBV2 ASRRDSYEQY
TRBJ2-4 TRBV14 ASSQAINRVINIQY
TRBJ2-2 TRBV27 ASRGLALDTGELF
TRBJ2-3 TRBV15 ATSRAGNRDTQY
TRBJ2-1 TRBV7-2 ASSVQGGGEQF
TRBJ2-7 TRBV5-1 ASSLGAGVSYEQY
TRBJ2-1 TRBV27 ASSLDPSGSYF
TRBJ1-5 TRBV6-5 ASSYSDRGQPQH
TRBJ1-5 TRBV30 AWSVSRTGRNQPQH
TRBJ2-1 TRBV18 ASSPGVAAIEQF
TRBJ1-2 TRBV25-1 ASSPAGGYGYT
TRBJ2-1 TRBV3-1/TRBV3-2 ASSLRGTGVYNEQF
TRBJ2-2 TRBV5-4 ASNPSGSVSGELF
TRBJ1-5 TRBV28 ASSFPQGWQPQH
TRBJ2-5 TRBV4-1 ASSQTGSRVGTQY
TRBJ1-2 TRBV28 ASSLLGDGGGYT
TRBJ1-6 TRBV28 ASSYGLTTLH
TRBJ1-3 TRBV19 ASSFRDRGTKNTIY
TRBJ2-7 TRBV7-9 ASSPTSRTYEQY
TRBJ1-1 TRBV6-5 ASTEPAGGKTEAF
TRBJ1-5 TRBV24-1 ATSAPGQGAGQPQH
TRBJ2-5 TRBV25-1 ASSLREGLRETQY
TRBJ1-5 TRBV19 ASSTQGFGNQPQH
TRBJ2-1 TRBV5-1 ASSLRGGSLNEQF
TRBJ1-1 TRBV12-3/TRBV12-4 ASSSEGDTEAF
TRBJ2-1 TRBV7-3 ASSLKAQGTYNEQF
TRBJ1-6 TRBV30 AWSYRVPPSNSPLH
TRBJ1-2 TRBV4-2 ASEPGQNFNYGYT
TRBJ1-1 TRBV28 ASNLLGTAMNTEAF
TRBJ2-3 TRBV9 ASSEGAVSTDTQY
TRBJ1-1 TRBV9 ASSVSLSEHTEAF
TRBJ1-5 TRBV19 ASSISGTGPNQPQH
TRBJ1-1 TRBV18 ASSPRARGIDEAF
TRBJ1-1 TRBV28 ASSLWGSTRNTEAF
TRBJ1-6 TRBV5-1 ASSLDRYNSPLH
TRBJ2-3 TRBV7-2 ASSYGGTDTQY
TRBJ2-1 TRBV7-9 ASSSLTGPYNEQF
TRBJ2-1 TRBV3-1/TRBV3-2 ASNTGNLYNEQF
TRBJ1-3 TRBV18 ASSPLRDSVAVSGNTIY
TRBJ2-7 TRBV10-2 ASSGGGLAGGPSYEQY
TRBJ2-5 TRBV7-2 ASSLVGRAQQETQY
TRBJ2-5 TRBV5-4 ASSFTDRQETQY
TRBJ2-7 TRBV5-1 ASSLAVGLASEQY
TRBJ1-4 TRBV29-1 SALGQNNEKLF
TRBJ2-3 TRBV9 ASSGRQGWTDTQY